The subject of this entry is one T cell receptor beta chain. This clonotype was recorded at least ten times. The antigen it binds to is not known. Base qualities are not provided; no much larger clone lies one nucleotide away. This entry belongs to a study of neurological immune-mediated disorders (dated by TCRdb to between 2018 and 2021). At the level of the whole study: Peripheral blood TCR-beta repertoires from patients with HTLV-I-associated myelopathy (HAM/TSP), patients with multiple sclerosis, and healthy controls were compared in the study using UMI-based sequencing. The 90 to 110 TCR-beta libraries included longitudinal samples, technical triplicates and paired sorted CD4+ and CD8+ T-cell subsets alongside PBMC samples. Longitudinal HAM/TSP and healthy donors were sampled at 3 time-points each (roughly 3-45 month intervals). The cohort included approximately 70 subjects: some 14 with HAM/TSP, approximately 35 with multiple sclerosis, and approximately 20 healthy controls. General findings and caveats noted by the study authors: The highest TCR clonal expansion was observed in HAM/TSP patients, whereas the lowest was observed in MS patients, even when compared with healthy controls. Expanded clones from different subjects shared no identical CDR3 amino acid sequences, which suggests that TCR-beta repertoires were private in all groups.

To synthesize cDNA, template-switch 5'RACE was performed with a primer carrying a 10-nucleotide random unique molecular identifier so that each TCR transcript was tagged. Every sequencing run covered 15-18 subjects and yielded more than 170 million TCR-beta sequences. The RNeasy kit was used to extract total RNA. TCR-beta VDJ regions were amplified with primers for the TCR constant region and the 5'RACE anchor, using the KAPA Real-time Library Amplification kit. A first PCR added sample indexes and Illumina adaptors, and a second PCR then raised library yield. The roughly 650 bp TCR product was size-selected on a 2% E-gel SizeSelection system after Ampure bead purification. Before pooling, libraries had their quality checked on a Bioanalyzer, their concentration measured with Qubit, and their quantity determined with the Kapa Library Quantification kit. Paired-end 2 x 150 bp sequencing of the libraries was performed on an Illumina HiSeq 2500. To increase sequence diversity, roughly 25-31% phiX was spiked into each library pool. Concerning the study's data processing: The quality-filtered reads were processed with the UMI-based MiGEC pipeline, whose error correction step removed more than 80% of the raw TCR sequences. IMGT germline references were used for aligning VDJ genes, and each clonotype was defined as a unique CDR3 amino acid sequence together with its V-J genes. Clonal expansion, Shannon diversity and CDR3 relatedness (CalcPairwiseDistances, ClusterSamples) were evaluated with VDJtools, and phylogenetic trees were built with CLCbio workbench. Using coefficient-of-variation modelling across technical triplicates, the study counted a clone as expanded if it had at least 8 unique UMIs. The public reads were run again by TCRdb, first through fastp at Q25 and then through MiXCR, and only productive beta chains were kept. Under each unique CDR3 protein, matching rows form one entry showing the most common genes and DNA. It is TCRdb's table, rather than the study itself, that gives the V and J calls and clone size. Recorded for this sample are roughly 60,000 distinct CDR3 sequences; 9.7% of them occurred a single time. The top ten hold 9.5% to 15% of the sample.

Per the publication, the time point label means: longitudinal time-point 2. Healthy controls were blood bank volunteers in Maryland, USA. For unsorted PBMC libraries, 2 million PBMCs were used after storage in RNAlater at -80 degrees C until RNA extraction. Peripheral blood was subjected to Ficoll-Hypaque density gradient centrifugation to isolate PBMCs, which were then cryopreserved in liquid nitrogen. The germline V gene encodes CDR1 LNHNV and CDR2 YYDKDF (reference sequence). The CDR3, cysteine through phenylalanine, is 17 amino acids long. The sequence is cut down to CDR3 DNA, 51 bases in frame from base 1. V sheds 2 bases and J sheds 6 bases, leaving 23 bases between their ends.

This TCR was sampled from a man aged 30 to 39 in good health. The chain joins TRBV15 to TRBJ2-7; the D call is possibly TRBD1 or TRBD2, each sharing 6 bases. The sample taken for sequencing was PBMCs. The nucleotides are TGTGCCACCAGCAGATCCCAAGGTGGATTCGAGGGGGGCGAGCAGTACTTC. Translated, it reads CATSRSQGGFEGGEQYF.